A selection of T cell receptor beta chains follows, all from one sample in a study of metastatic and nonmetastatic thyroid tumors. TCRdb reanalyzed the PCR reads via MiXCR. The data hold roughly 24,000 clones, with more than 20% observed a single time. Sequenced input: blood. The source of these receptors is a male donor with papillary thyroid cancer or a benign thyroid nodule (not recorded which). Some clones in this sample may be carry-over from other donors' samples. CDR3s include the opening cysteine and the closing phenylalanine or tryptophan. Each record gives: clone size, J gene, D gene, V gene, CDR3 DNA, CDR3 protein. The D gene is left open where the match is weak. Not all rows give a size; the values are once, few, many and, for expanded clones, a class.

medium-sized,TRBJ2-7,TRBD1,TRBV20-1,TGCAGTGCTAGAGGTTCGGGACAGACCTACGAGCAGTACTTC,CSARGSGQTYEQYF
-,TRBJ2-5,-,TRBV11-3,TGTGCCAGCAGCTTAGGGACCCTTGGGACTGAAGAGACCCAGTACTTC,CASSLGTLGTEETQYF
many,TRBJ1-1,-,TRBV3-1,TGTGCCAGCAGCCAGGAGACGAAAAGTGAAGCTTTCTTT,CASSQETKSEAFF
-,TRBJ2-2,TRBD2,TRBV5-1,TGCGCCAGCAGCTTGATTCTAGCGGGAGTTCACACCGGGGAGCTGTTTTTT,CASSLILAGVHTGELFF
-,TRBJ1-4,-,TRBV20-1,TGCAGTGCTAGATTTTTGGGGGCGCAAAATGAAAAACTGTTTTTT,CSARFLGAQNEKLFF
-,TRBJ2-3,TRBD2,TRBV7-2,TGTGCCAACAGACGTAGCGGGGGGACTAGCACAGATACGCAGTATTTT,CANRRSGGTSTDTQYF
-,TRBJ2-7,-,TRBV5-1,TGCGCCAGCAGCTTGGATACCTCCTACGAGCAGTACTTC,CASSLDTSYEQYF
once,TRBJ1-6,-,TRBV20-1,TGCAGTGCCTATGGCCGATTCAGGGATAATTCACCCCTCCACTTT,CSAYGRFRDNSPLHF
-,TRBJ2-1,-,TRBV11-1,TGTGCCAGCAGCCTCCGGGACGCAAGCTCCTACAATGAGCAGTTCTTC,CASSLRDASSYNEQFF
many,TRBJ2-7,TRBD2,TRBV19,TGTGCCAGTAGTATAAGAGCGGGAGTCTACGAGCAGTACTTC,CASSIRAGVYEQYF
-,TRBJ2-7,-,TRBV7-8,TGTGCCAGCAGCTTAACGAGTGTGGGATCGGCCTACGAGCAGTACTTC,CASSLTSVGSAYEQYF